Listed here is a single T cell receptor beta chain. The data were obtained in a study of blood T cell repertoires in COVID-19. Sequencing was performed with immunoSEQ multiplex PCR; in TCRdb, only in-frame clones are kept and a portion is missing. Of around 440,000 clones in the sample, about 91% were seen once. This CDR3 has 15 residues. In germline, CDR1 is SNHLY, CDR2 FYNNEI. The V gene lost 7 bases and the J gene lost 1 base, with 14 bases spanning the gap. The sample consisted of peripheral blood. The sequence was collected from a woman aged 45-65 years with COVID-19, enrolled during active disease. V gene TRBV2 combines with J gene TRBJ2-1; D gene ambiguous. The CDR3 loop is CASIVTQNSYNEQFF. DNA of the CDR3: TGTGCCAGCATAGTAACCCAAAATTCCTACAATGAGCAGTTCTTC.